A single sample gave rise to the 25 T cell receptor beta chains below, sequenced in a study of blood T cell repertoires in COVID-19. The protocol was immunoSEQ multiplex PCR, while the TCRdb copy is restricted to in-frame clones and leaves out a portion. The table includes 120,000 to 150,000 clones, around 80% detected once. Specimen: peripheral blood. Receptors were obtained from a man between 60 and 70 years old with acute or convalescent COVID-19.

CDR3 residues: CASSAGLGGEQYF. CDR3 DNA sequence: TGTGCCAGCAGCGCGGGACTAGGCGGCGAGCAGTACTTC. The J gene is TRBJ2-7, the V gene TRBV6-4; 8 bases agree with TRBD2. Trimming at V came to 6 bases and at J to 6 bases, leaving 7 bases not matched to a gene. In germline, CDR1 is MRHNA, CDR2 SNTAGT. The CDR3 length is 13 residues.

The chain combines TRBV28 with TRBJ2-5, with D unresolved. CDR3 length: 12 residues. Germline CDR1 MDHEN, CDR2 SYDVKM. Trimming left V 5 bases short and J 5 bases short, with 9 bases between. The CDR3 DNA reads TGTGCCAGCAGTCCCCCCCGGGAGACCCAGTACTTC. This translates into CASSPPRETQYF.

This chain links TRBV30 with TRBJ2-3, with 7 bases lining up with TRBD2. In germline, CDR1 is GTSNPN, CDR2 SVGIG (reference sequence). This CDR3 spans 16 amino acids. V was pared by 4 bases and J by 5 bases, with 15 bases of the junction left unmatched. Written as DNA, the CDR3 is TGTGCCTGGAACCCTGGGAGCGGGACTTCGGTAGATACGCAGTATTTT. This codes for CAWNPGSGTSVDTQYF.

The chain joins TRBV29-1 to TRBJ2-7; D call uncertain. V was cut by 4 bases and J by 4 bases, with 14 bases left in between. Germline assignment: CDR1 SQVTM and CDR2 ANQGSEA. CDR3 length: 13 amino acids. The CDR3 is CSVAMARSYEQYF. CDR3 in DNA: TGCAGCGTTGCGATGGCACGATCTTACGAGCAGTACTTC.

This chain connects TRBV5-6 to TRBJ2-3; no definite D call. The ends were cut back, 6 bases at V and 7 bases at J, with 18 bases in the middle. Germline CDR1 is SGHDT and CDR2 is YYEEEE. The CDR3 consists of 14 residues. The CDR3 spells CASTSLLSSNTQYF. The CDR3 DNA follows: TGTGCCAGCACCTCTCTACTCTCTTCAAATACGCAGTATTTT.

The rearrangement joins TRBV5-5 to TRBJ1-5; D not certain. Trimming removed 4 bases from V and 5 bases from J, with 16 bases in between. CDR3 length: 15 amino acids. Germline V gene data show CDR1 as SGHKS and CDR2 as YYEKEE (reference sequence). In DNA, the CDR3 is TGTGCCAGCAGCCCGGCAGGACTGGGTTATCAGCCCCAGCATTTT. It is translated as CASSPAGLGYQPQHF. Filled out from reference TRBV5-5 and TRBJ1-5, the complete variable domain reads DAGVTQSPTHLIKTRGQQVTLRCSPISGHKSVSWYQQVLGQGPQFIFQYYEKEERGRGNFPDRFSARQFPNYSSELNVNALLLGDSALYLCASSPAGLGYQPQHFGDGTRLSIL.

The chain couples TRBV18 to TRBJ2-2, with a tentative D call TRBD1 (6 bases). The CDR3 contains 15 residues. The germline V gene has CDR1 KGHSH and CDR2 LQKENI. The V and J ends lost 2 bases and 5 bases respectively, with 12 bases between them. In nucleotides, the CDR3 is TGTGCCAGCTCACCAGGGGCAGGGGAGACCGGGGAGCTGTTTTTT. It encodes CASSPGAGETGELFF.

V gene TRBV20-1 combines with J gene TRBJ2-2; 8 nucleotides line up with TRBD2. The germline CDR1 and CDR2 sequences are DFQATT and SNEGSKA (reference sequence). J was trimmed by 3 bases and V by 3 bases; bases with no gene match: 3. The CDR3 spans 14 residues. CDR3 nucleotide sequence: TGCAGTGCTAGTAGCGGGACCCACACCGGGGAGCTGTTTTTT. It encodes CSASSGTHTGELFF.

In its sample, this clone was seen a few times. This chain uses TRBV5-1 with TRBJ1-4; D unresolved. CDR1 is SGHRS, CDR2 YFSETQ, per germline. The CDR3 loop spans 12 amino acids. The V end lost 5 bases, the J end lost 3 bases, and 5 bases lay between the germline ends. CDR3 DNA: TGCGCCAGCAGACAGCCTAATGAAAAACTGTTTTTT. Translated: CASRQPNEKLFF.

This chain joins TRBV28 and TRBJ2-7, with 14 bases that match TRBD2. Losses at the gene ends were 6 bases for V and 0 bases for J; bases not matched to a gene: 7. CDR1 and CDR2 (germline): MDHEN, SYDVKM. The CDR3 extends over 17 amino acids. The CDR3 is CASRGLAGGWSSYEQYF. The DNA for the CDR3 is TGTGCCAGCAGAGGACTAGCGGGAGGTTGGAGCTCCTACGAGCAGTACTTC. Based on the CDR3 plus reference TRBV28 and TRBJ2-7, the full variable domain is DVKVTQSSRYLVKRTGEKVFLECVQDMDHENMFWYRQDPGLGLRLIYFSYDVKMKEKGDIPEGYSVSREKKERFSLILESASTNQTSMYLCASRGLAGGWSSYEQYFGPGTRLTVT.

The chain carries TRBV18 and TRBJ2-2, with 9 bases that match TRBD1. V was clipped by 8 bases and J by 6 bases; unmatched bases: 4. This CDR3 spans 13 amino acids. From germline, CDR1 is KGHSH and CDR2 LQKENI. The CDR3 loop reads CASRTGDSGELFF. DNA of the CDR3: TGTGCCAGCCGGACAGGGGATTCCGGGGAGCTGTTTTTT.

The sample holds one count of this clone. V usage is TRBV21-1 and J usage is TRBJ1-2; the table's D gene call, TRBD1, was not cross checked with the DNA. TRBV21-1 is labeled a pseudogene. The CDR3 extends over 15 amino acids. The CDR3 DNA reads TGTGCCAGCAGCAAAGCCCACCAGGCTAACTATGGCTACACCTTC. Translation: CASSKAHQANYGYTF.

There are many counts of this clone. J is TRBJ1-2 and V is TRBV7-9; D gene ambiguous. V lost 2 bases, J lost 8 bases, and 9 bases lay in between. CDR1 SEHNR and CDR2 FQNEAQ come from the germline V gene (reference sequence). The CDR3 extends over 12 amino acids. CDR3 region: CASSLFDQGYTF. The CDR3 DNA follows: TGTGCCAGCAGCTTATTCGATCAGGGCTACACCTTC.

The rearrangement uses TRBV9 and TRBJ1-3, with 7 bases matching TRBD1. Germline CDR1 is SGDLS and CDR2 is YYNGEE. The CDR3 extends over 17 amino acids. V was clipped by 3 bases and J by 2 bases; unmatched bases: 11. Here the CDR3 reads CASSASGAGGTGNTIYF. The CDR3 DNA is TGTGCCAGCAGCGCTTCCGGTGCAGGGGGAACTGGAAACACCATATATTTT.

The chain combines TRBV11-1 with TRBJ2-2, with 7 bases lining up with TRBD1. This CDR3 has 15 amino acids. Germline-derived CDR1 and CDR2 are SGHAT and FQDESV (reference sequence). After removal of 6 bases from V and 4 bases from J, the junction contained 8 bases not matched to a gene. CDR3 protein: CASRQRGRGTGELFF. DNA for the CDR3: TGTGCCAGCAGACAGAGGGGGCGAGGCACCGGGGAGCTGTTTTTT.

This chain uses TRBV4-3 with TRBJ1-2; the D is unclear. The CDR3 has 15 residues. Germline V gene data show CDR1 as LGHNA and CDR2 as YSLEER. V lost 0 bases and J 7 bases, leaving 15 bases between the germline ends. CDR3 nucleotides: TGCGCCAGCAGCCAAGATCCGCGAGGGTTGGGTGGCTACACCTTC. Translated: CASSQDPRGLGGYTF.

The rearrangement links TRBV7-2 to TRBJ1-5; D is uncertain. Germline CDR1 reads SGHTA; CDR2 reads FQGNSA. The germline V and J ends were trimmed by 5 bases and 3 bases, with 11 bases remaining between them. The CDR3 sequence is 14 residues long. The CDR3, as DNA: TGTGCCAGCAGCCTCCCGGGATACAATCAGCCCCAGCATTTT. Its protein product is CASSLPGYNQPQHF.

This clone came up once. The V and J genes are TRBV6-2 or TRBV6-3 and TRBJ2-7; 8 nucleotides line up with TRBD2. CDR1 is MNHEY, CDR2 SVGEGT, per germline. J gave up 4 bases and V 0 bases, and 5 bases lay outside the gene matches. The CDR3 spans 15 residues. CDR3 loop: CASSYSRTSIYEQYF. CDR3 bases: TGTGCCAGCAGTTACTCGAGGACTAGCATTTACGAGCAGTACTTC.

The chain is built from TRBV30 and TRBJ1-1; D is ambiguous. Deletions cut 0 bases from V and 1 base from J, with 15 bases between. This CDR3 region has 16 residues. Germline CDR1 is GTSNPN and CDR2 is SVGIG (reference sequence). The CDR3 region has the DNA TGTGCCTGGAGTGTAATTGGGCGTCACCCGAACACTGAAGCTTTCTTT. Amino acids: CAWSVIGRHPNTEAFF.

The chain has TRBV19 and TRBJ2-2, with a possible D match to TRBD2 (6 bases). With 4 bases removed from V and 4 bases from J, the gap between germline ends came to 10 bases. This CDR3 is built from 14 residues. Germline lookup yields CDR1 LNHDA and CDR2 SQIVND (reference sequence). The CDR3 protein is CASSTSLATGELFF. The CDR3 nucleotides read TGTGCCAGTAGTACCTCACTAGCCACCGGGGAGCTGTTTTTT.

The gene calls are TRBV6-5 and TRBJ1-2, with D perhaps TRBD1 (5 bases). From germline, CDR1 is MNHEY and CDR2 SVGAGI. This CDR3 has 12 amino acids. V was clipped by 6 bases and J by 8 bases, with 13 bases between them. CDR3: CASRHQGRGYTF. In DNA, the CDR3 is TGTGCCAGCAGGCATCAGGGTAGGGGCTACACCTTC.

The chain recombines TRBV7-3 with TRBJ2-1; TRBD1 matches at 7 bases. The germline V gene encodes CDR1 SGHTA and CDR2 FQGTGA. The CDR3 covers 15 residues. The V segment lost 7 bases and the J segment 5 bases; nucleotides outside the gene matches: 11. The CDR3 reads CASNKGGVGDNEQFF. CDR3 in DNA: TGTGCCAGCAACAAAGGGGGCGTAGGGGACAATGAGCAGTTCTTC.

This clone was seen only once. CDR3 residues: CASKPSGKETQYF. The CDR3 DNA reads as TGTGCCAGTAAACCTAGCGGGAAAGAGACCCAGTACTTC. The chain joins TRBV19 to TRBJ2-5; 9 positions agree with TRBD2. Per the germline V gene, CDR1 is LNHDA and CDR2 is SQIVND (reference sequence). The length of the CDR3 is 13 residues. The V segment lost 7 bases and the J segment 3 bases; nucleotides outside the gene matches: 3.

V and J are TRBV2 and TRBJ2-3, with D maybe TRBD2 (7 bases). The CDR3 length is 15 residues. Germline V gene sequence: CDR1 SNHLY, CDR2 FYNNEI. Trimming took 4 bases from V and 5 from J, leaving 16 bases between them. CDR3 DNA: TGTGCCAGCAGTGGGGCGGGGGCGCAGAGAGATACGCAGTATTTT. Translated: CASSGAGAQRDTQYF.

The chain joins TRBV27 to TRBJ2-1; 8 bases align to TRBD2. Trimming took 5 bases from V and 4 from J; bases not matched to a gene: 4. This CDR3 has 14 amino acids. Germline CDR1 is MNHEY and CDR2 is SMNVEV (reference sequence). In DNA, the CDR3 is TGTGCCAGCAGTGGAGCGGGAGCGTACAATGAGCAGTTCTTC. Amino acids: CASSGAGAYNEQFF.